This T cell receptor (beta chain) was retrieved from a study of OX40 agonist ivuxolimab in advanced cancers. As for the study in general: Ivuxolimab, an agonistic anti-OX40 (CD134) antibody, was given to patients. Those treated in dose escalation had hepatocellular carcinoma, melanoma, renal cell cancer or head and neck cancer. Participants could have had prior anti-PD-1, anti-PD-L1 or anti-CTLA-4 therapy, and approximately 37% had some.

Germline V CDR1 and CDR2: GTSNPN, SVGIG (reference sequence). The CDR3 is made up of 13 amino acids. The V gene lost 8 bases and the J gene lost 7 bases, with 15 bases spanning the gap. Here immunoSEQ multiplex PCR was the method, and the copy in TCRdb shows in-frame clones only, minus some. This table has 95,000 to 150,000 clones, about 94% appearing once. This clonotype was sampled from an adult with an advanced solid tumor such as melanoma, head and neck, liver or kidney cancer. The input for sequencing was CD4+ or CD8+ T cells sorted from blood, taken in a trial of the OX40 agonist ivuxolimab. V is TRBV30 and J is TRBJ1-6; D is unresolved. CDR3 protein: CAQGPARNSPLHF. CDR3 DNA: TGTGCCCAAGGACCGGCGAGGAATTCACCCCTCCACTTT.